These 22 T cell receptor beta chains share one sample of origin, sequenced in a study of blood T cell repertoires in COVID-19. Measured with immunoSEQ multiplex PCR; TCRdb has only the in-frame clones, and not every one. The data show roughly 250,000 clones, approximately 89% seen once. The sequenced material came from peripheral blood. The receptors were gathered from a middle-aged man who had recovered from COVID-19.

The chain recombines TRBV2 with TRBJ2-1; 7 nucleotides agree with TRBD1. The CDR3 totals 15 residues. Germline values: CDR1 SNHLY, CDR2 FYNNEI. Trimming at V came to 6 bases and at J to 0 bases, leaving 5 bases not matched to a gene. The CDR3 loop reads CASRNRGNSYNEQFF. CDR3 nucleotide sequence: TGTGCCAGCAGAAACAGGGGTAACTCCTACAATGAGCAGTTCTTC.

This clone showed up just a few times. The rearrangement links TRBV27 to TRBJ1-1; the match to TRBD1 covers 7 bases. Per the germline V gene, CDR1 is MNHEY and CDR2 is SMNVEV (reference sequence). J was trimmed by 3 bases and V by 7 bases; bases with no gene match: 23. This CDR3 contains 19 residues. CDR3 nucleotides: TGTGCCAGCAATCAGCACAGGGGAAACTCAAGCGGGCGGGACACTGAAGCTTTCTTT. Protein: CASNQHRGNSSGRDTEAFF.

V and J are TRBV29-1 and TRBJ2-2, with a weak D call TRBD2 (6 bases). Trimming left V 0 bases short and J 5 bases short, with 10 bases between. The CDR3 is 14 amino acids. In germline, CDR1 is SQVTM, CDR2 ANQGSEA. The CDR3 DNA reads TGCAGCGTTGAAGATAGGGACTTAACCGGGGAGCTGTTTTTT. Residues: CSVEDRDLTGELFF.

The V and J genes are TRBV27 and TRBJ1-6; possibly TRBD1 for D (6 bases). Germline V lookup: CDR1 MNHEY, CDR2 SMNVEV (reference sequence). The CDR3 contains 12 residues. V lost 5 bases and J 8 bases, leaving 7 bases between the germline ends. In nucleotides, the CDR3 is TGTGCCAGCAGTCGGACAGATTCACCCCTCCACTTT. This encodes CASSRTDSPLHF.

The V and J genes are TRBV7-6 and TRBJ2-1, with 7 bases identical to TRBD2. Per germline, CDR1 SGHVS and CDR2 FNYEAQ. V lost 4 bases and J lost 7; bases outside the gene matches: 10. The CDR3 totals 15 residues. The CDR3 here is CASSSLNLLANEQFF. In DNA, the CDR3 is TGTGCCAGCAGCTCACTCAACCTACTAGCGAATGAGCAGTTCTTC.

V gene TRBV12-3 or TRBV12-4 combines with J gene TRBJ2-1; the D gene is possibly TRBD2 (7 bases). This CDR3 comprises 11 residues. Trimming took off 6 bases at V and 15 bases at J, with 15 bases between the two ends. In DNA form, the CDR3 reads TGTGCCAGCAGCCGCGGGGGCCGGCCGTTCTTC. Encoded protein: CASSRGGRPFF.

The chain has TRBV5-1 and TRBJ2-7, with TRBD2 as a possible D gene (6 bases). This CDR3 is built from 13 residues. Looked up from germline, CDR1 is SGHRS and CDR2 is YFSETQ. V was clipped by 7 bases and J by 3 bases, with 14 bases between them. The CDR3 bases are TGCGCCAGCGGCTCCGGGGGTAGCTACGAGCAGTACTTC. Protein: CASGSGGSYEQYF.

The table lists this clone with a count of one. CDR3 sequence reads: CASKGTNTEAFF. CDR3 coding DNA: TGTGCCAGCAAGGGGACTAACACTGAAGCTTTCTTT. The rearrangement joins TRBV25-1 to TRBJ1-1; tentatively, D is TRBD1 (5 bases). This CDR3 has 12 residues. Trimming stripped 7 bases from V and 2 bases from J, with 8 bases between. CDR1 and CDR2 (germline): MGHDK, SYGVNS.

The chain combines TRBV30 with TRBJ2-7; TRBD2 is a possible D gene (6 bases). V was trimmed by 0 bases and J by 3 bases, leaving 15 bases between them. The CDR3 has 15 residues. Germline CDR1 reads GTSNPN; CDR2 reads SVGIG (reference sequence). CDR3 in DNA: TGTGCCTGGAGTGTACGAACAGCGCGGGGCTACGAGCAGTACTTC. It is translated as CAWSVRTARGYEQYF.

Only a few counts were recorded for this clone. J is TRBJ1-5 and V is TRBV19; 9 bases line up with TRBD1. The CDR3 length is 15 residues. Looked up from germline, CDR1 is LNHDA and CDR2 is SQIVND (reference sequence). J was trimmed by 0 bases and V by 9 bases; bases with no gene match: 6. DNA of the CDR3: TGTGCCAGCACGGGACAGGGCCTTAGCAATCAGCCCCAGCATTTT. Its translation is CASTGQGLSNQPQHF.

This clone was detected a few times. V gene TRBV5-4 combines with J gene TRBJ2-7; 7 bases are a match to TRBD1. This CDR3 is 14 amino acids long. V was pared by 2 bases and J by 2 bases, with 4 bases of the junction left unmatched. Germline V gene sequence: CDR1 SGHNT, CDR2 YYREEE (reference sequence). The CDR3 region is CASSLPGQTYEQYF. The CDR3 nucleotides read TGTGCCAGCAGCTTACCGGGACAGACCTACGAGCAGTACTTC.

The gene calls are TRBV10-3 and TRBJ1-2, with D unclear. V shed 3 bases and J shed 2 bases, with 10 bases lying between them. The CDR3 is 14 amino acids. Germline assignment: CDR1 ENHRY and CDR2 SYGVKD. The CDR3 sequence: CAISDIRGNYGYTF. CDR3 sequence (DNA): TGTGCCATCAGTGATATAAGAGGGAACTATGGCTACACCTTC.

J is TRBJ1-1 and V is TRBV30, with TRBD1 matching 7 bases. The CDR3 extends over 15 amino acids. Germline assignment: CDR1 GTSNPN and CDR2 SVGIG (reference sequence). V lost 3 bases to trimming and J lost 1 base; unmatched junction nucleotides: 8. The CDR3 DNA is TGTGCCTGGAGCACGTGGGGGACAGAGAACACTGAAGCTTTCTTT. Its translation is CAWSTWGTENTEAFF.

This chain joins TRBV5-6 and TRBJ2-7, with 14 nucleotides matching TRBD2. Germline V gene sequence: CDR1 SGHDT, CDR2 YYEEEE. This CDR3 contains 19 residues. With V trimmed by 3 bases and J by 4 bases, 15 bases remained unmatched. For the CDR3, the DNA is TGTGCCAGCAGCTCAGGGTTAAAACTCTGGACTAGCGGGAGGTACGAGCAGTACTTC. Translation gives CASSSGLKLWTSGRYEQYF.

The CDR3 spells CASSPVAGRQETQYF. The CDR3, as DNA: TGTGCCAGCAGCCCGGTAGCGGGGCGCCAAGAGACCCAGTACTTC. The chain uses TRBV14 and TRBJ2-5; 8 positions match TRBD2. There are 15 residues in the CDR3. J gave up 1 base and V 4 bases, and 5 bases lay outside the gene matches. The germline V gene encodes CDR1 SGHDN and CDR2 FVKESK.

The chain joins TRBV7-6 to TRBJ2-2, with D possibly matching TRBD2 (6 bases). Germline CDR1 SGHVS, CDR2 FNYEAQ. The CDR3 covers 15 residues. Between the trimmed V and J ends, which lost 2 bases and 6 bases, there was a span of 13 bases. The CDR3 DNA sequence: TGTGCCAGCAGCTTACAGGGAGGAATCGCCGGGGAGCTGTTTTTT. Translating it yields CASSLQGGIAGELFF. Variable domain in full (rest from reference TRBV7-6 and TRBJ2-2): GAGVSQSPRYKVTKRGQDVALRCDPISGHVSLYWYRQALGQGPEFLTYFNYEAQQDKSGLPNDRFSAERPEGSISTLTIQRTEQRDSAMYRCASSLQGGIAGELFFGEGSRLTVL.

V usage is TRBV13 and J usage is TRBJ1-6, with 11 bases matching TRBD1. In germline, CDR1 is PRHDT, CDR2 FYEKMQ (reference sequence). This CDR3 region has 16 residues. The junction had 3 bases not matched to a gene; V was cut back by 2 bases and J by 6 bases. CDR3 loop: CASSLWDRGFNSPLHF. The CDR3 nucleotides are TGTGCCAGCAGCTTATGGGACAGGGGGTTTAATTCACCCCTCCACTTT.

This chain links TRBV19 with TRBJ1-4; 7 bases map to TRBD1. Looked up from germline, CDR1 is LNHDA and CDR2 is SQIVND (reference sequence). The CDR3 consists of 14 residues. The trim removed 9 bases at V and 11 bases at J, leaving 15 bases unmatched. CDR3 sequence: CARPTRDRESKLFF. The CDR3 nucleotides are TGTGCCAGGCCTACCCGGGACAGAGAGAGTAAACTGTTTTTT. The full variable domain, completed using reference TRBV19 and TRBJ1-4, is DGGITQSPKYLFRKEGQNVTLSCEQNLNHDAMYWYRQDPGQGLRLIYYSQIVNDFQKGDIAEGYSVSREKKESFPLTVTSAQKNPTAFYLCARPTRDRESKLFFGSGTQLSVL.

This chain links TRBV4-1 with TRBJ2-7; 9 nucleotides agree with TRBD2. The junction had 7 bases not matched to a gene; V was cut back by 3 bases and J by 7 bases. Germline CDR1 MGHRA, CDR2 YSYEKL. The CDR3 is made up of 14 amino acids. The CDR3 bases are TGCGCCAGCAGCCAGGCTAGCGGGATGGGGGAGCAGTACTTC. Amino acids: CASSQASGMGEQYF.

The table lists this clone with a few counts. The chain uses TRBV18 and TRBJ2-2; D may be TRBD1 (6 bases). Germline lookup yields CDR1 KGHSH and CDR2 LQKENI. The CDR3 sequence is 17 residues long. V was cut by 3 bases and J by 1 base, with 15 bases left in between. The CDR3 protein is CASSPRGGQRNTGELFF. The CDR3 DNA follows: TGTGCCAGCTCACCGAGAGGAGGACAGAGGAACACCGGGGAGCTGTTTTTT. Full variable domain (rest looked up from reference TRBV18 and TRBJ2-2): NAGVMQNPRHLVRRRGQEARLRCSPMKGHSHVYWYRQLPEEGLKFMVYLQKENIIDESGMPKERFSAEFPKEGPSILRIQQVVRGDSAAYFCASSPRGGQRNTGELFFGEGSRLTVL.

A note on this clone: A much more abundant neighbour one base away suggests this may be a read error. The chain carries TRBV7-8 and TRBJ2-7; the D is unclear. The germline CDR1 and CDR2 sequences are SGHVS and FQNEAQ. This CDR3 comprises 11 residues. The ends were cut back, 5 bases at V and 1 base at J, with 3 bases in the middle. The CDR3 reads CASSPSYEQYF. In nucleotides, the CDR3 is TGTGCCAGCAGCCCGTCCTACGAGCAGTACTTC.

CDR3 amino acids: CASSPQVTNEQFF. The CDR3 DNA reads as TGCGCCAGCAGCCCCCAGGTAACCAATGAGCAGTTCTTC. This sequence joins TRBV5-1 and TRBJ2-1, with D hard to call. The V gene lost 4 bases and the J gene lost 6 bases, with 11 bases spanning the gap. The CDR3 covers 13 residues. Germline CDR1 and CDR2: SGHRS and YFSETQ. Full variable domain (rest looked up from reference TRBV5-1 and TRBJ2-1): KAGVTQTPRYLIKTRGQQVTLSCSPISGHRSVSWYQQTPGQGLQFLFEYFSETQRNKGNFPGRFSGRQFSNSRSEMNVSTLELGDSALYLCASSPQVTNEQFFGPGTRLTVL.